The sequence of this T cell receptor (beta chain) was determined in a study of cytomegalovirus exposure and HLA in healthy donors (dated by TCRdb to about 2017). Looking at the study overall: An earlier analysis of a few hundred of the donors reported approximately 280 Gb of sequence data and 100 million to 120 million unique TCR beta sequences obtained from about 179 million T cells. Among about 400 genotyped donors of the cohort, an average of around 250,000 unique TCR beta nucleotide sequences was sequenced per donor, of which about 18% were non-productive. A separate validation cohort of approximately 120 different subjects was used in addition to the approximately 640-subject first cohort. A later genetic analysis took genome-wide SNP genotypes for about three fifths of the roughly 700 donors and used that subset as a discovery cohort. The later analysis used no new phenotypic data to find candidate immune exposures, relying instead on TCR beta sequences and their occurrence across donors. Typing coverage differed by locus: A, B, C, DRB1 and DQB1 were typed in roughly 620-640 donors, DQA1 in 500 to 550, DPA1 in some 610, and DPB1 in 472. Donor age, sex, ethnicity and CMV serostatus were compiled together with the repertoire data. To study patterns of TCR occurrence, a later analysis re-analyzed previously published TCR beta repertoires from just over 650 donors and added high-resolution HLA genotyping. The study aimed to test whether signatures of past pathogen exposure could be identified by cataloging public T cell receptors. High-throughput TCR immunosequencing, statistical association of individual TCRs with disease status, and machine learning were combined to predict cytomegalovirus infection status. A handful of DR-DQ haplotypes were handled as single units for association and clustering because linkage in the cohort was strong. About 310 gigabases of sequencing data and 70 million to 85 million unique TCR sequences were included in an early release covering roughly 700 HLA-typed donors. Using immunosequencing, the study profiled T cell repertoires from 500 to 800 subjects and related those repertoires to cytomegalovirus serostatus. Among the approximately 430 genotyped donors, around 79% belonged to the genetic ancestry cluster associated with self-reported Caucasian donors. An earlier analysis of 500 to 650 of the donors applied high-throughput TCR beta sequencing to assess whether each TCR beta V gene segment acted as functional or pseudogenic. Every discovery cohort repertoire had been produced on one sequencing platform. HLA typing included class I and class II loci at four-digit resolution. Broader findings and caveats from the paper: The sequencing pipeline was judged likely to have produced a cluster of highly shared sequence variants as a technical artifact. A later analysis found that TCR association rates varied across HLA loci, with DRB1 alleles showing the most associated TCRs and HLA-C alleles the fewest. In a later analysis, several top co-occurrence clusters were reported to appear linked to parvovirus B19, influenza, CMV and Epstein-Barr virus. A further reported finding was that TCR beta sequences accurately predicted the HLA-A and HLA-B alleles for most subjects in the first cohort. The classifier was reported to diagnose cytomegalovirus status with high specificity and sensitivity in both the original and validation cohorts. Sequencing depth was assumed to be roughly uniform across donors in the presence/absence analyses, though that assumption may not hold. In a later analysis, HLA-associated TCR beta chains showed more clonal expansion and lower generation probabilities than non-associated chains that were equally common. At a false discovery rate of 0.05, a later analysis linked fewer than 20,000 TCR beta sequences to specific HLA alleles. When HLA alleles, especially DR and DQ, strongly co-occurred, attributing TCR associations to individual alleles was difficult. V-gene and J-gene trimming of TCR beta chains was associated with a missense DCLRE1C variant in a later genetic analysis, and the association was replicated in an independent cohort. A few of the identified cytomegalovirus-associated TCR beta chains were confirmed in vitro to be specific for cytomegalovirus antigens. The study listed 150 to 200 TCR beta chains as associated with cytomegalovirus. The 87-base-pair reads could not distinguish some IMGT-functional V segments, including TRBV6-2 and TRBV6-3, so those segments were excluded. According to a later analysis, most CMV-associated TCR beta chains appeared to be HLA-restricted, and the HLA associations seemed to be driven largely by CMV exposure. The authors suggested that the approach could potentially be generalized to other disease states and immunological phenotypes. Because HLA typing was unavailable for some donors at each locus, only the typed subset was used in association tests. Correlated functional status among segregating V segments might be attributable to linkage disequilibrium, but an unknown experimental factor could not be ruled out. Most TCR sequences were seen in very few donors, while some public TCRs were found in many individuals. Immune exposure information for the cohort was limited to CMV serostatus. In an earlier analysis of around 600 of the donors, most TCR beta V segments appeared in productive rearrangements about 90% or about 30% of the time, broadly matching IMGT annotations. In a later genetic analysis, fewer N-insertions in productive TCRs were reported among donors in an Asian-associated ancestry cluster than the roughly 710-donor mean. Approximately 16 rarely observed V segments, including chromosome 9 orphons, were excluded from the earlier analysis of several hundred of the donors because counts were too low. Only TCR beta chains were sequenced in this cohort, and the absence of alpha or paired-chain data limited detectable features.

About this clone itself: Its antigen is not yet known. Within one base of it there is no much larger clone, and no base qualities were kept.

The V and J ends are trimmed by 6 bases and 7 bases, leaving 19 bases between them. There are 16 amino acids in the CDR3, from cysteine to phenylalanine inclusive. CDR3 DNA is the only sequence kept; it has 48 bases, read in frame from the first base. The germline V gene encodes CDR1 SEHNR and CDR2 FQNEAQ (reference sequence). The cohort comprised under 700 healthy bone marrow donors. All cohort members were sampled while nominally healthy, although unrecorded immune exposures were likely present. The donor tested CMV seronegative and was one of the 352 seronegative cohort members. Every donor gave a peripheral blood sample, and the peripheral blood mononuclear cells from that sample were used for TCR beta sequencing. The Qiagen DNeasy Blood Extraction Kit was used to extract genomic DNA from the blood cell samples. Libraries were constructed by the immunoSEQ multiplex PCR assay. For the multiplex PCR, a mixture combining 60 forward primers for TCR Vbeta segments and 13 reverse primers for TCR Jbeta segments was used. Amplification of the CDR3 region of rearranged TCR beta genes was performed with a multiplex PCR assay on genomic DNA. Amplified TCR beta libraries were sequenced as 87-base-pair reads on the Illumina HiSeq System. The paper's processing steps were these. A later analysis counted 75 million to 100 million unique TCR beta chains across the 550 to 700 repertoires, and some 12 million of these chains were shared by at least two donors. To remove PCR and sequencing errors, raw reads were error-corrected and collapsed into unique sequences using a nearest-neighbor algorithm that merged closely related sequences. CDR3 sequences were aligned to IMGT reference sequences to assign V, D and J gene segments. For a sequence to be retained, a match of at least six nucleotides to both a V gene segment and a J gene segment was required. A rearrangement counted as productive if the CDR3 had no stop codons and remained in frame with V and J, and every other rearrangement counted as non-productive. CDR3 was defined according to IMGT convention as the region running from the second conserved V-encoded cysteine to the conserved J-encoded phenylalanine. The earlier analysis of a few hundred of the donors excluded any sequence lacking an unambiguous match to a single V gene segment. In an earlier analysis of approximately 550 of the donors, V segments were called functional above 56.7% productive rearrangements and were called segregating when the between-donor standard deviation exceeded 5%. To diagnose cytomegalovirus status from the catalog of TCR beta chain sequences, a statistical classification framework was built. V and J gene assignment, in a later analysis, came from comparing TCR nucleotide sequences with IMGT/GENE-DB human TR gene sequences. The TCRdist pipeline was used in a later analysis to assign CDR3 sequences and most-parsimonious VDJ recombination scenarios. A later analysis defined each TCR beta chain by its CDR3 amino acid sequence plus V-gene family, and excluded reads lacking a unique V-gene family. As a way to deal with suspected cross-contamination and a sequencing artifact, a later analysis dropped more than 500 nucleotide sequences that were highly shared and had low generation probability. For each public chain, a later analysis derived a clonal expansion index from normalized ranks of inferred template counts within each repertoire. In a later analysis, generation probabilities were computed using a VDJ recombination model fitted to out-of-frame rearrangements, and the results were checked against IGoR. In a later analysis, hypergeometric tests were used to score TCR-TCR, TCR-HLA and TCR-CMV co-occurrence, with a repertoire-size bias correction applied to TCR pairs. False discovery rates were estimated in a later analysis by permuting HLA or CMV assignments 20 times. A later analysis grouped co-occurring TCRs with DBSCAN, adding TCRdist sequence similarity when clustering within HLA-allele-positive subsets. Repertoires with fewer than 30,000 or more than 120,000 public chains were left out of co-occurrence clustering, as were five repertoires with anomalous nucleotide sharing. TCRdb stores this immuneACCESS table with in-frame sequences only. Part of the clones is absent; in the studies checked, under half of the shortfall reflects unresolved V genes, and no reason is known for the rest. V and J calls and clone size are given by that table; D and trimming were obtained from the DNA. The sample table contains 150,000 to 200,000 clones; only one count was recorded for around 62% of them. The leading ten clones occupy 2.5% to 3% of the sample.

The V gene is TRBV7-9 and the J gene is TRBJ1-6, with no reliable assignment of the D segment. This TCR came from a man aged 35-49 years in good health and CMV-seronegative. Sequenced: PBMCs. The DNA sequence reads TGTGCCAGCAGTCCAACTCGGGGAGACTGGAATTCACCCCTCCACTTT. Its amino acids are CASSPTRGDWNSPLHF. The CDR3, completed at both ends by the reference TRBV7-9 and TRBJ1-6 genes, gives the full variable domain DTGVSQNPRHKITKRGQNVTFRCDPISEHNRLYWYRQTLGQGPEFLTYFQNEAQLEKSRLLSDRFSAERPKGSFSTLEIQRTEQGDSAMYLCASSPTRGDWNSPLHFGNGTRLTVT.